The clone carrying this T cell receptor beta chain was observed a handful of times. The antigen is not known. cDNA libraries of TCR beta carried unique molecular identifiers. TCRdb re-derived calls from the PCR reads in MiXCR, one entry per CDR3 protein. The repertoire includes roughly 800,000 distinct CDR3 sequences, around 42% of them detected once, and over 4.5% sits in the top ten. V was pared by 5 bases and J by 8 bases, with 11 bases of the junction left unmatched. This CDR3 region has 15 residues. Germline loops: CDR1 SGHTA, CDR2 FQGNSA. The source of the sample is a study of post-analysis software for immune sequencing data. Broader study findings: TRBV segments more frequent in patients than in controls numbered a few and included TRBV5-6, TRBV5-1 and TRBV20-1. There was significantly lower normalized Chao1 diversity in multiple sclerosis patients than in controls.

What was sequenced was blood. The chain employs TRBV7-2 and TRBJ2-1; 8 nucleotides line up with TRBD2. The sequence was obtained from a girl aged 10 to 17 with multiple sclerosis. The CDR3 DNA follows: TGTGCCAGCAGCCGTAAGCGGGAGAGTATCGATGAGCAGTTCTTC. This codes for CASSRKRESIDEQFF.